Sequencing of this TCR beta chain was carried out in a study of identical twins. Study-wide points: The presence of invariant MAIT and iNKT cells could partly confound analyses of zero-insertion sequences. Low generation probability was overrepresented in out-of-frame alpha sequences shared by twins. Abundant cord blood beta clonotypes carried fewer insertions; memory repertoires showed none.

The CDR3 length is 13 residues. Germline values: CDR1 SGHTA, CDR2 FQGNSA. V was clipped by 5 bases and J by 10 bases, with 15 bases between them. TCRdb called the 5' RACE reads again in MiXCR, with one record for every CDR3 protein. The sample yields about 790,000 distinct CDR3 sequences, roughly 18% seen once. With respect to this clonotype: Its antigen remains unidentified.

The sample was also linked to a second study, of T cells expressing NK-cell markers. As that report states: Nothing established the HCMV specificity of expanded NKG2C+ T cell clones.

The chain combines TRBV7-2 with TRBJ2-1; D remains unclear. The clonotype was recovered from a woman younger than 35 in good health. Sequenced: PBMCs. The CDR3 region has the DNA TGTGCCAGCAGCCAAAGAACGGACGGAGAGCAGTTCTTC. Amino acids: CASSQRTDGEQFF. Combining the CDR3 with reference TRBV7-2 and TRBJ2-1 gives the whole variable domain GAGVSQSPSNKVTEKGKDVELRCDPISGHTALYWYRQSLGQGLEFLIYFQGNSAPDKSGLPSDRFSAERTGGSVSTLTIQRTQQEDSAVYLCASSQRTDGEQFFGPGTRLTVL.